These 17 T cell receptor beta chains came from one sample sequenced in a study of cytomegalovirus exposure and HLA in healthy donors. The PCR used 60 Vbeta and 13 Jbeta primers. Method: immunoSEQ multiplex PCR; TCRdb's copy keeps in-frame clones and lacks some. Among some 200,000 clones, approximately 84% were seen once, and the ten largest hold approximately 3.8%. The material sequenced was PBMCs. The receptor set was obtained from a man aged 45-65 years in good health and CMV-seronegative.

This clone was observed a single time. This chain uses TRBV9 with TRBJ2-1; the D is unclear. CDR1 SGDLS and CDR2 YYNGEE come from the germline V gene. With 2 bases removed from V and 6 bases from J, the gap between germline ends came to 9 bases. The CDR3 spans 13 residues. The CDR3 is CASSVSLPNEQFF. The CDR3 coding sequence is TGTGCCAGCAGCGTCAGTCTCCCCAATGAGCAGTTCTTC.

The chain is built from TRBV10-3 and TRBJ1-2, with 11 bases identical to TRBD1. Germline lookup yields CDR1 ENHRY and CDR2 SYGVKD. This CDR3 comprises 13 residues. With V trimmed by 11 bases and J by 4 bases, 6 bases remained unmatched. The CDR3 spells CASWDRGAYGYTF. The DNA for the CDR3 is TGTGCCTCTTGGGACAGGGGGGCCTATGGCTACACCTTC.

V is TRBV7-2 and J is TRBJ2-7; D is uncertain. Germline assignment: CDR1 SGHTA and CDR2 FQGNSA. V lost 1 base to trimming and J lost 0 bases, with 10 bases between them. The CDR3 has 15 amino acids. This CDR3 reads CASSLGQVGSYEQYF. CDR3 coding DNA: TGTGCCAGCAGCTTAGGGCAGGTGGGCTCCTACGAGCAGTACTTC.

The chain couples TRBV6-4 to TRBJ1-6; the D gene is possibly TRBD1 (6 bases). Germline V gene data show CDR1 as MRHNA and CDR2 as SNTAGT. The CDR3 is 13 amino acids. V was cut by 3 bases and J by 10 bases, with 10 bases left in between. CDR3 sequence (DNA): TGTGCCAGCAGTGAAGGGGGTGGCTCACCCCTCCACTTT. It encodes CASSEGGGSPLHF.

Only one count was recorded for this clone. J is TRBJ2-4 and V is TRBV7-9; TRBD1 matches 7 bases. Germline V CDR1 and CDR2: SEHNR, FQNEAQ (reference sequence). V gave up 4 bases and J gave up 4 bases; unmatched junction bases: 1. CDR3 length equals 13 residues. The CDR3 DNA reads TGTGCCAGCAGCTCGGGACAGAAAAACATTCAGTACTTC. Translation: CASSSGQKNIQYF.

This chain joins TRBV27 and TRBJ1-4; 7 bases are shared with TRBD1. This CDR3 spans 14 amino acids. J was trimmed by 7 bases and V by 5 bases; bases with no gene match: 7. Germline V gene sequence: CDR1 MNHEY, CDR2 SMNVEV (reference sequence). CDR3 DNA sequence: TGTGCCAGCAGTCCGAGACAGGGAGGTGAAAAACTGTTTTTT. Amino acid sequence: CASSPRQGGEKLFF.

The sample holds a few counts of this clone. J is TRBJ2-5 and V is TRBV7-2; the D is unclear. Germline V CDR1 and CDR2: SGHTA, FQGNSA. The CDR3 is 11 amino acids. V shed 3 bases and J shed 8 bases, with 7 bases lying between them. CDR3 loop: CASSLTGTQYF. In DNA, the CDR3 is TGTGCCAGCAGCTTGACTGGTACCCAGTACTTC.

The rearrangement joins TRBV29-1 to TRBJ1-2; D perhaps matches TRBD1 (5 bases). Between the trimmed V and J ends, which lost 2 bases and 8 bases, there was a span of 12 bases. This CDR3 region has 12 residues. Per the germline V gene, CDR1 is SQVTM and CDR2 is ANQGSEA. CDR3 in DNA: TGCAGCGTTGAAAGCAGGGAAGGCGGCTACACCTTC. Translated, it gives CSVESREGGYTF.

This clone was seen a few times. The chain links TRBV10-3 to TRBJ2-3, with 7 bases lining up with TRBD2. V lost 2 bases and J lost 2; bases outside the gene matches: 7. The CDR3 sequence is 16 residues long. The V gene's germline CDR1 is ENHRY and CDR2 SYGVKD. The CDR3 coding sequence is TGTGCCATCAGTGAGGGTGGGCGGGGGATCACAGATACGCAGTATTTT. As protein: CAISEGGRGITDTQYF.

This rearrangement joins TRBV5-6 to TRBJ1-5, with TRBD1 matching over 8 bases. Germline V gives CDR1 SGHDT, CDR2 YYEEEE. The length of the CDR3 is 16 residues. Germline trimming cut 4 bases from V and 0 bases from J; bases unmatched to any gene: 6. In DNA, the CDR3 is TGTGCCAGCAGCCAAACAGGGGGAACTAGCAATCAGCCCCAGCATTTT. This translates into CASSQTGGTSNQPQHF. The full variable domain, with the rest looked up from reference TRBV5-6 and TRBJ1-5, is DAGVTQSPTHLIKTRGQQVTLRCSPKSGHDTVSWYQQALGQGPQFIFQYYEEEERQRGNFPDRFSGHQFPNYSSELNVNALLLGDSALYLCASSQTGGTSNQPQHFGDGTRLSIL.

This rearrangement joins TRBV7-9 to TRBJ1-6, with TRBD1 matching over 7 bases. The CDR3 sequence is 14 residues long. From germline, CDR1 is SEHNR and CDR2 FQNEAQ (reference sequence). Trimming removed 5 bases from V and 10 bases from J; junction bases left unmatched: 8. The CDR3 sequence: CASSPPQGWSPLHF. Here the CDR3 DNA reads TGTGCCAGCAGCCCGCCACAGGGGTGGTCACCCCTCCACTTT.

The rearrangement links TRBV2 to TRBJ1-2; 11 nucleotides align to TRBD1. The V and J ends lost 11 bases and 4 bases, in that order; junction bases with no gene match: 6. The CDR3 is 13 residues long. Germline CDR1 and CDR2: SNHLY and FYNNEI. CDR3: CAEVGTGGYGYTF. CDR3 DNA: TGTGCCGAAGTAGGGACAGGGGGCTATGGCTACACCTTC.

This clone was detected only a few times. The CDR3 DNA follows: TGTGCCAGCAGTTCGGGACAGGTGCGCACAGATACGCAGTATTTT. Translating it yields CASSSGQVRTDTQYF. The gene calls are TRBV6-4 and TRBJ2-3; 8 positions match TRBD1. V was pared by 5 bases and J by 1 base, with 5 bases of the junction left unmatched. The CDR3 consists of 15 residues. Germline CDR1 reads MRHNA; CDR2 reads SNTAGT.

The chain recombines TRBV7-2 with TRBJ1-3; D gene ambiguous. Germline V gives CDR1 SGHTA, CDR2 FQGNSA. The CDR3 loop spans 14 amino acids. V was trimmed by 5 bases and J by 0 bases, leaving 8 bases between them. Written as DNA, the CDR3 is TGTGCCAGCAGCCACGCGGGCTCTGGAAACACCATATATTTT. It encodes CASSHAGSGNTIYF. The full variable domain, completed using reference TRBV7-2 and TRBJ1-3, is GAGVSQSPSNKVTEKGKDVELRCDPISGHTALYWYRQSLGQGLEFLIYFQGNSAPDKSGLPSDRFSAERTGGSVSTLTIQRTQQEDSAVYLCASSHAGSGNTIYFGEGSWLTVV.

V usage is TRBV10-3 and J usage is TRBJ2-7, with 7 bases aligning to TRBD1. The ends lost 6 bases at V and 5 bases at J; junction bases unmatched: 7. Germline loops: CDR1 ENHRY, CDR2 SYGVKD. This CDR3 contains 13 residues. The CDR3, as DNA: TGTGCCATCAGCAGACAGGGAGAGGACGAGCAGTACTTC. As protein: CAISRQGEDEQYF.

This chain connects TRBV9 to TRBJ1-5; D unclear. Germline V gene data show CDR1 as SGDLS and CDR2 as YYNGEE. The CDR3 is made up of 14 amino acids. Between the trimmed V and J ends, which lost 2 bases and 0 bases, there was a span of 6 bases. CDR3 in amino acids: CASSVGNSNQPQHF. Written as DNA, the CDR3 is TGTGCCAGCAGCGTCGGGAATAGCAATCAGCCCCAGCATTTT.

V and J are TRBV7-3 and TRBJ2-3; a weak D match, TRBD1 (5 bases). Looked up from germline, CDR1 is SGHTA and CDR2 is FQGTGA. This CDR3 contains 13 residues. Trimming took off 5 bases at V and 2 bases at J, with 8 bases between the two ends. The chain's CDR3 is CASSQGFTDTQYF. The CDR3 DNA follows: TGTGCCAGCAGCCAGGGCTTCACAGATACGCAGTATTTT.